The 13 T cell receptor beta chains reported below all come from one sample, sequenced in a study of T-cell reconstitution after alpha-beta-depleted transplantation in children. During its preparation, the TCRbeta library received unique molecular identifiers. TCRdb reprocessed the PCR reads via MiXCR and lists one record per CDR3 protein. This sample has 170,000 or so distinct CDR3 sequences, with about 6.4% found just once. Sequences were derived from PBMCs from the stem cell graft donor, sampled from the stem cell graft. Receptors originate from a human donor who donated a stem cell graft to a child with Wiskott-Aldrich syndrome.

This clonotype was recorded at least ten times. The chain carries TRBV12-3 or TRBV12-4 and TRBJ2-4, with D perhaps assigned TRBD1 or TRBD2 (6 bases each). Trimming took 3 bases from V and 0 from J, leaving 21 bases between them. The CDR3 is 19 residues long. CDR3 DNA sequence: TGTGCCAGCAGTTTGACAGGCCGCGGGGCCTTGATAGCCAAAAACATTCAGTACTTC. Its protein product is CASSLTGRGALIAKNIQYF.

This clonotype has ten or more counts. The chain is built from TRBV27 and TRBJ2-3, with 7 bases matching TRBD1. The germline V gene has CDR1 MNHEY and CDR2 SMNVEV (reference sequence). CDR3 length: 16 amino acids. J gave up 2 bases and V 5 bases, and 10 bases lay outside the gene matches. Here the CDR3 DNA reads TGTGCCAGCAGTCCCCGACAGGGTTCCTACACAGATACGCAGTATTTT. This gives the protein CASSPRQGSYTDTQYF.

Ten or more counts support this clonotype. The chain combines TRBV7-2 with TRBJ2-3, with TRBD1 matching 8 bases. Germline CDR1 is SGHTA and CDR2 is FQGNSA. V lost 5 bases to trimming and J lost 3 bases; unmatched junction nucleotides: 7. The CDR3 extends over 15 amino acids. This chain's CDR3 is CASSPLGQGTDTQYF. The CDR3 bases are TGTGCCAGCAGCCCCTTAGGACAGGGAACAGATACGCAGTATTTT.

At least ten counts were recorded for this clonotype. J is TRBJ2-5 and V is TRBV5-1; either TRBD1 or TRBD2 may supply D (5 bases each). There are 15 residues in the CDR3. Germline V gene lookup returns CDR1 SGHRS and CDR2 YFSETQ. The ends were cut back, 1 base at V and 5 bases at J, with 15 bases in the middle. The CDR3 sequence: CASSLSQAWGETQYF. CDR3 in DNA: TGCGCCAGCAGCTTGTCCCAAGCCTGGGGGGAGACCCAGTACTTC.

This clonotype was counted at least ten times. V and J are TRBV20-1 and TRBJ2-1; D may be TRBD1 (6 bases). Trimming removed 3 bases from V and 3 bases from J, with 18 bases in between. The CDR3 runs 16 residues. Germline V CDR1 and CDR2: DFQATT, SNEGSKA (reference sequence). CDR3 loop: CSASSERTVFYNEQFF. As DNA, the CDR3 is TGCAGTGCTAGTTCAGAAAGGACAGTCTTCTACAATGAGCAGTTCTTC.

The sample holds many counts of this clonotype. The chain links TRBV28 to TRBJ1-2; D gene uncertain. V gave up 4 bases and J gave up 6 bases, with 18 bases separating them. CDR3 size: 15 residues. From germline, CDR1 is MDHEN and CDR2 SYDVKM. The CDR3 loop reads CASSYISGWGDGYTF. The CDR3 DNA is TGTGCCAGCAGTTACATCTCGGGTTGGGGAGATGGCTACACCTTC.

This clonotype was seen many times. The junction and the germline gene differ at one end; a read error may be behind it. This chain uses TRBV10-3 with TRBJ2-7; perhaps TRBD1 as D (6 bases). Germline CDR1 reads ENHRY; CDR2 reads SYGVKD. The CDR3 sequence is 13 residues long. CDR3 in amino acids: CAISESAGVDTHF. The CDR3 DNA follows: TGTGCCATCAGTGAGTCCGCAGGGGTTGACACGCACTTC.

The V gene is TRBV29-1, the J gene TRBJ2-3; 10 nucleotides match TRBD2. Per the germline V gene, CDR1 is SQVTM and CDR2 is ANQGSEA. The CDR3 covers 15 residues. With V trimmed by 7 bases and J by 4 bases, 11 bases remained unmatched. CDR3 sequence: CSATGLAEGADTQYF. CDR3 nucleotide sequence: TGCAGCGCGACAGGACTAGCGGAGGGGGCAGATACGCAGTATTTT.

As to this clonotype: This clone may be a read error of a much larger clone one base away. The chain couples TRBV7-2 to TRBJ2-7, with 7 bases fitting TRBD1. Germline V lookup: CDR1 SGHTA, CDR2 FQGNSA. The CDR3 covers 14 residues. CDR3 sequence (DNA): TGTGCCAGCAGCTTTACAGGGGACGCCTACGAGCAGTGCTTC. The encoded protein is CASSFTGDAYEQCF. The variable domain in full, completed from reference TRBV7-2 and TRBJ2-7, reads GAGVSQSPSNKVTEKGKDVELRCDPISGHTALYWYRQSLGQGLEFLIYFQGNSAPDKSGLPSDRFSAERTGGSVSTLTIQRTQQEDSAVYLCASSFTGDAYEQCFGPGTRLTVT.

This clonotype was counted at least ten times. This chain joins TRBV7-9 and TRBJ2-2; 8 nucleotides match TRBD1. V dropped 7 bases and J dropped 4; count of bases not matched to a gene: 11. CDR1 SEHNR and CDR2 FQNEAQ come from the germline V gene (reference sequence). The length of the CDR3 is 16 residues. The chain's CDR3 is CASKSAGGDFTGELFF. In nucleotides, the CDR3 is TGTGCCAGCAAATCCGCAGGGGGCGACTTCACCGGGGAGCTGTTTTTT.

V and J are TRBV4-3 and TRBJ2-2; D gene uncertain. CDR1 LGHNA and CDR2 YSLEER come from the germline V gene. This CDR3 is built from 15 residues. Trimming left V 4 bases short and J 5 bases short, with 14 bases between. CDR3 region: CASSRYNLGTGELFF. CDR3 coding DNA: TGCGCCAGCAGCCGGTACAATTTAGGGACCGGGGAGCTGTTTTTT.

This clonotype was detected many times. The chain recombines TRBV29-1 with TRBJ2-2; 13 bases are a match to TRBD2. CDR3 length: 13 amino acids. Germline V CDR1 and CDR2: SQVTM, ANQGSEA. The J segment lost 7 bases and the V segment lost 6 bases, leaving 2 bases of the junction unmatched. The CDR3 nucleotides are TGCAGCGTGGGACTAGCGGGGAGCGGGGAGCTGTTTTTT. Its translation: CSVGLAGSGELFF.

Notes on this clonotype: A much larger clone lies one base from this, so it may be a read error. The chain carries TRBV12-3 or TRBV12-4 and TRBJ1-3, with a possible D match to TRBD1 (5 bases). The CDR3 totals 14 residues. The V gene lost 3 bases and the J gene lost 0 bases, with 6 bases spanning the gap. CDR3 nucleotide sequence: TGTGCCAGCAGTTTTGACAGCTCTGGAAACACCATATATTTT. Its protein product is CASSFDSSGNTIYF.